One sample yielded the 30 T cell receptor beta chains listed below, sequenced in a study of early T cells in non-severe SARS-CoV-2 infection. TCRdb passed the 5' RACE reads through MiXCR, listing each CDR3 protein once. Of approximately 76,000 distinct CDR3 sequences in the sample, around an eighth are singletons; the top ten hold roughly 3.1%. Sequenced input: whole blood. All receptors derive from an adult who was a healthcare worker with PCR-confirmed SARS-CoV-2 infection or an uninfected control (not recorded which).

This clonotype has a count of ten or more. This chain uses TRBV11-3 with TRBJ1-1; D is ambiguous. CDR3 size: 14 residues. The germline gives CDR1 SGHNT, CDR2 YENEEA. V was pared by 3 bases and J by 4 bases, with 12 bases between. Written as DNA, the CDR3 is TGTGCCAGCAGCTTTGGGCCGATGAGCACTGAAGCTTTCTTT. Encoded protein: CASSFGPMSTEAFF.

The rearrangement uses TRBV21-1 and TRBJ1-2; TRBD1, as called in the table, went unchecked against the DNA. TRBV21-1 is classified as a pseudogene. The length of the CDR3 is 17 residues. CDR3 amino acids: CASSSRAGGGSHYGYTF. CDR3 nucleotide sequence: TGTGCCAGCAGCAGCAGGGCCGGAGGGGGCTCTCACTATGGCTACACCTTC.

This clonotype was detected many times. This sequence joins TRBV10-3 and TRBJ2-2; D gene ambiguous. Germline lookup yields CDR1 ENHRY and CDR2 SYGVKD. The CDR3 runs 15 residues. V lost 2 bases and J lost 5, with 12 bases in between. The chain's CDR3 is CAISEVGPATGELFF. The CDR3 DNA is TGTGCCATCAGTGAGGTTGGACCGGCGACCGGGGAGCTGTTTTTT.

This clonotype was observed a handful of times. J is TRBJ2-1 and V is TRBV20-1; D remains unclear. The germline gives CDR1 DFQATT, CDR2 SNEGSKA (reference sequence). This CDR3 has 12 amino acids. V lost 0 bases and J 12 bases, leaving 12 bases between the germline ends. CDR3 region: CSAREALDRQFF. CDR3 coding DNA: TGCAGTGCTAGAGAGGCCCTAGACCGGCAGTTCTTC.

The chain carries TRBV2 and TRBJ2-7, with D possibly matching TRBD1 (6 bases). Germline-derived CDR1 and CDR2 are SNHLY and FYNNEI. The V end lost 7 bases, the J end lost 3 bases, and 10 bases lay between the germline ends. The CDR3 is 12 amino acids. CDR3 protein: CASMTTGYEQYF. CDR3 bases: TGTGCCAGCATGACGACAGGCTACGAGCAGTACTTC.

This clonotype was seen more than once but under ten times. V usage is TRBV20-1 and J usage is TRBJ1-2; D uncertain. V was clipped by 5 bases and J by 4 bases, with 17 bases between them. In germline, CDR1 is DFQATT, CDR2 SNEGSKA (reference sequence). CDR3 length: 14 amino acids. The CDR3 sequence: CSAPQATSTYGYTF. The CDR3, as DNA: TGCAGTGCTCCCCAGGCCACCTCCACCTATGGCTACACCTTC.

The chain links TRBV7-8 to TRBJ2-4; 13 positions match TRBD2. In germline, CDR1 is SGHVS, CDR2 FQNEAQ. CDR3 length: 16 residues. V gave up 5 bases and J gave up 6 bases; unmatched junction bases: 7. CDR3 sequence: CASSPTTSGRRNIQYF. The CDR3 DNA sequence: TGTGCCAGCAGCCCTACGACTAGCGGGAGGCGAAACATTCAGTACTTC.

The sample holds many counts of this clonotype. The chain is built from TRBV19 and TRBJ2-3; possibly TRBD1 for D (6 bases). CDR1 and CDR2 (germline): LNHDA, SQIVND (reference sequence). The CDR3 has 13 amino acids. V lost 9 bases to trimming and J lost 3 bases, with 13 bases between them. The CDR3, as DNA: TGTGCCAGCCGGCCAGGGGAGACAGATACGCAGTATTTT. It codes for CASRPGETDTQYF.

This clonotype was seen ten or more times. CDR3 region: CASSQDSTGYNEQFF. Here the CDR3 DNA reads TGCGCCAGCAGCCAAGATAGTACGGGCTACAATGAGCAGTTCTTC. The chain is built from TRBV4-1 and TRBJ2-1; D ambiguous. The CDR3 covers 15 residues. The ends were cut back, 0 bases at V and 3 bases at J, with 9 bases in the middle. Germline CDR1 reads MGHRA; CDR2 reads YSYEKL.

The table lists this clonotype with a few counts. The chain combines TRBV7-2 with TRBJ2-1; 11 nucleotides align to TRBD1. Germline assignment: CDR1 SGHTA and CDR2 FQGNSA. The CDR3 runs to 17 residues. V gave up 1 base and J gave up 3 bases; unmatched junction bases: 5. Written as DNA, the CDR3 is TGTGCCAGCAGCTTAGGGACCGGGACAGGGGGCTACAATGAGCAGTTCTTC. It specifies CASSLGTGTGGYNEQFF.

This chain connects TRBV11-2 to TRBJ2-7; 8 bases fit TRBD1. This CDR3 is built from 14 residues. CDR1 SGHAT and CDR2 FQNNGV come from the germline V gene. After removal of 2 bases from V and 2 bases from J, the junction contained 2 bases not matched to a gene. DNA of the CDR3: TGTGCCAGCAGCTTAAGGGGACAGGCCTACGAGCAGTACTTC. Translating gives CASSLRGQAYEQYF.

This clonotype was seen more than once but under ten times. V is TRBV29-1 and J is TRBJ2-1; 8 bases are shared with TRBD1. This CDR3 is 14 amino acids long. In germline, CDR1 is SQVTM, CDR2 ANQGSEA. The V gene end was trimmed by 6 bases and the J gene end by 0 bases; junction bases not matched to a gene: 4. This CDR3 reads CSVVTGGSYNEQFF. CDR3 DNA sequence: TGCAGCGTGGTAACAGGGGGCTCCTACAATGAGCAGTTCTTC.

This clonotype was observed a few times. The rearrangement uses TRBV29-1 and TRBJ2-5, with 10 nucleotides matching TRBD1. Germline values: CDR1 SQVTM, CDR2 ANQGSEA. J was trimmed by 5 bases and V by 4 bases; bases with no gene match: 10. This CDR3 comprises 15 residues. The CDR3 protein is CSVGGLPGQGETQYF. CDR3 nucleotide sequence: TGCAGCGTTGGAGGGCTGCCGGGACAGGGGGAGACCCAGTACTTC.

This clonotype showed up many times. This chain connects TRBV4-1 to TRBJ1-2; D is possibly TRBD1 (6 bases). V was clipped by 1 base and J by 0 bases, with 12 bases between them. The CDR3 is made up of 16 amino acids. Per germline, CDR1 MGHRA and CDR2 YSYEKL. The CDR3 region has the DNA TGCGCCAGCAGCCAAGCCGGGGGCGGCCCTAACTATGGCTACACCTTC. Its translation: CASSQAGGGPNYGYTF.

This clonotype came up a few times. The V call is TRBV20-1, the J call TRBJ1-2; no definite D call. Germline V lookup: CDR1 DFQATT, CDR2 SNEGSKA (reference sequence). The CDR3 covers 11 residues. V was clipped by 0 bases and J by 4 bases, with 3 bases between them. The CDR3 sequence: CSARDGYGYTF. In DNA, the CDR3 is TGCAGTGCTAGAGATGGCTATGGCTACACCTTC.

This clonotype was recorded many times. The J gene is TRBJ2-7, the V gene TRBV11-2; 10 bases map to TRBD1. V shed 6 bases, J shed 2 bases, and the junction held 10 bases outside the gene matches. Germline CDR1 reads SGHAT; CDR2 reads FQNNGV. The CDR3 totals 16 residues. CDR3 sequence: CASRSPGTGVPYEQYF. In nucleotides, the CDR3 is TGTGCCAGCAGATCGCCCGGGACAGGGGTCCCCTACGAGCAGTACTTC.

This clonotype was recorded at least ten times. V usage is TRBV20-1 and J usage is TRBJ2-3; TRBD2 matches 7 bases. Losses at the gene ends were 0 bases for V and 4 bases for J; bases not matched to a gene: 10. Per germline, CDR1 DFQATT and CDR2 SNEGSKA (reference sequence). This CDR3 has 16 residues. CDR3 amino acids: CSARDLAGERPDTQYF. The CDR3 nucleotides are TGCAGTGCTAGAGATTTGGCGGGAGAGCGTCCAGATACGCAGTATTTT.

This clonotype has more than one count but fewer than ten. V and J are TRBV5-1 and TRBJ2-2; unclear D gene. The length of the CDR3 is 14 residues. From germline, CDR1 is SGHRS and CDR2 YFSETQ. V was shortened by 4 bases and J by 4 bases, with 11 bases between the two germline ends. Here the CDR3 reads CASSNDRPTGELFF. The CDR3 DNA follows: TGCGCCAGCAGCAATGACCGACCCACCGGGGAGCTGTTTTTT.

This clonotype was seen more than once but under ten times. The chain uses TRBV12-3 or TRBV12-4 and TRBJ2-7; 9 bases agree with TRBD1. This CDR3 spans 18 amino acids. The J segment lost 0 bases and the V segment lost 0 bases, leaving 9 bases of the junction unmatched. The CDR3 loop reads CASSLALKGQGISYEQYF. The CDR3 DNA reads TGTGCCAGCAGTTTAGCGCTCAAGGGACAGGGAATCTCCTACGAGCAGTACTTC.

This clonotype occurred a few times. The rearrangement links TRBV6-5 to TRBJ2-7; perhaps TRBD2 as D (5 bases). Germline V gene data show CDR1 as MNHEY and CDR2 as SVGAGI. Trimming removed 6 bases from V and 5 bases from J, with 14 bases in between. The CDR3 is 13 amino acids. The CDR3 sequence: CASRTYEEDEQYF. Written as DNA, the CDR3 is TGTGCCAGCAGGACCTACGAGGAGGACGAGCAGTACTTC.

The chain employs TRBV12-3 or TRBV12-4 and TRBJ2-7, with 9 bases matching TRBD1. Trimming at V came to 6 bases and at J to 5 bases, leaving 11 bases not matched to a gene. CDR3 length: 15 amino acids. This CDR3 reads CASRLGTGTVNEQYF. The CDR3 nucleotides read TGTGCCAGCAGACTAGGGACAGGGACAGTAAACGAGCAGTACTTC.

The table lists this clonotype with many counts. The V and J genes are TRBV12-3 or TRBV12-4 and TRBJ2-7, with D unclear. This CDR3 contains 11 residues. V shed 5 bases and J shed 10 bases, with 12 bases lying between them. The CDR3 loop is CASSILGRQYF. The CDR3 DNA reads TGTGCCAGCAGTATTTTAGGGCGCCAGTACTTC.

J is TRBJ2-1 and V is TRBV20-1; D is ambiguous. The CDR3 has 14 amino acids. Germline CDR1 is DFQATT and CDR2 is SNEGSKA (reference sequence). CDR3 coding DNA: TGCCCAAAGACTCCCGAGGCAACCTACAATGAGCAGTTCTTC. It is translated as CPKTPEATYNEQFF.

The chain has TRBV2 and TRBJ1-5, with a weak D call TRBD1 (6 bases). Trimming pared 6 bases from V and 3 bases from J, leaving 15 bases between. The CDR3 runs to 15 residues. The V gene's germline CDR1 is SNHLY and CDR2 FYNNEI. The CDR3 DNA follows: TGTGCCAGCAGCCCCCAGACAGGACACAATCAGCCCCAGCATTTT. Translation: CASSPQTGHNQPQHF.

V and J are TRBV19 and TRBJ1-1; TRBD1 is a possible D gene (6 bases). Germline CDR1 reads LNHDA; CDR2 reads SQIVND (reference sequence). The CDR3 contains 17 residues. Trimming cost V 7 bases and J 0 bases, with 21 bases left between them. This chain's CDR3 is CASTLDRTVPLNTEAFF. The CDR3 DNA reads TGTGCCAGTACCCTAGACAGGACCGTACCCTTGAACACTGAAGCTTTCTTT. Supplemented by reference TRBV19 and TRBJ1-1, the full variable domain reads DGGITQSPKYLFRKEGQNVTLSCEQNLNHDAMYWYRQDPGQGLRLIYYSQIVNDFQKGDIAEGYSVSREKKESFPLTVTSAQKNPTAFYLCASTLDRTVPLNTEAFFGQGTRLTVV.

This clonotype was observed a few times. The gene calls are TRBV11-3 and TRBJ2-7, with D perhaps being TRBD1 or TRBD2 (5 bases each). V was clipped by 4 bases and J by 0 bases, with 13 bases between them. Germline CDR1 reads SGHNT; CDR2 reads YENEEA. The CDR3 is made up of 15 amino acids. The CDR3 DNA follows: TGTGCCAGCAGCTCTCCGGGACGGAGCTCCTACGAGCAGTACTTC. Protein: CASSSPGRSSYEQYF.

Only a few counts were recorded for this clonotype. The chain couples TRBV21-1 to TRBJ2-2; the D call in the table, TRBD2, was not verified against the DNA. TRBV21-1 is described as a pseudogene. The CDR3 consists of 19 residues. The chain's CDR3 is CASSAARLAGGLGIGELFF. The CDR3 DNA follows: TGTGCCAGCAGCGCTGCTCGGCTAGCGGGAGGTTTGGGCATCGGGGAGCTGTTTTTT.

DNA of the CDR3: TGCAGCGTGAAACAAGAGACCCAGTACTTC. Its translation: CSVKQETQYF. V gene TRBV29-1 combines with J gene TRBJ2-5; D remains unclear. With 6 bases removed from V and 2 bases from J, the gap between germline ends came to 4 bases. The germline V gene encodes CDR1 SQVTM and CDR2 ANQGSEA. The CDR3 length is 10 residues.

This chain links TRBV6-2 or TRBV6-3 with TRBJ2-5, with D tentatively TRBD2 (5 bases). V lost 6 bases and J lost 5, with 13 bases in between. CDR1 is MNHEY, CDR2 SVGEGT, per germline. The CDR3 is made up of 13 amino acids. The DNA of the CDR3 is TGTGCCAGCAGAGGACCGGCGGGCGAGACCCAGTACTTC. Protein sequence: CASRGPAGETQYF.

The gene calls are TRBV19 and TRBJ1-5; D unresolved. Trimming took 6 bases from V and 2 from J, leaving 17 bases between them. The length of the CDR3 is 16 residues. Looked up from germline, CDR1 is LNHDA and CDR2 is SQIVND (reference sequence). CDR3 sequence: CASSSGRLIGNQPQHF. The CDR3 DNA reads TGTGCCAGTAGCTCCGGACGGCTAATCGGCAATCAGCCCCAGCATTTT.